The clone carrying this T cell receptor (beta chain) was counted a few times. No antigen is known for it. This sample is drawn from a study of beta chain features in type 1 diabetes. CDR1 and CDR2 from the germline V gene are SGHTA and FQGNSA. Trimming shortened V by 5 bases and J by 5 bases, and 15 bases separated the two germline ends. The CDR3 covers 14 residues. Overall study results and limits: Equally in patients and controls, shorter templates might have been favored by PCR. Shortening that was moderate but significant affected the TCRB CDR3s of Type 1 diabetes patients in all four CD4+ subsets. Insertions at VDJ junctions were less frequent in type 1 diabetes patients. These patients also deleted more nucleotides at the same junctions.

The whole isolated RNA underwent reverse transcription, so sequencing captured expressed TCRB transcripts. Data came from immunoSEQ multiplex PCR; TCRdb stores just in-frame clones and leaves some out. The sample carries under 850,000 clones, over 10% recorded once. This TCR was sampled from a young man with type 1 diabetes. The J gene is TRBJ2-5, the V gene TRBV7-2; TRBD1 is a possible D gene (6 bases). Sequencing input: naive CD4+ T cells from blood. The chain's CDR3 is CASSRLVGAETQYF. The CDR3 DNA sequence: TGTGCCAGCAGCCGGTTGGTGGGGGCCGAGACCCAGTACTTC.